This TCR beta chain was found in a study of T-cell reconstitution after alpha-beta-depleted transplantation in children. Overall study results and limits: About two months after transplant, alpha-beta T cells reportedly came from several hundred expanded graft clones. At one year after transplant, newly produced T cells mostly accounted for T-cell counts and diversity. Certain patients had high TCRbeta diversity at day 60, and it came from recipient T cells and thymic progenitors that survived.

This clonotype occurred many times. Its antigen is still unknown. CDR3 length equals 11 residues. The V end lost 5 bases, the J end lost 4 bases, and 8 bases lay between the germline ends. In germline, CDR1 is SQVTM, CDR2 ANQGSEA. Unique molecular identifiers were used in preparing the TCRbeta library. A single record per CDR3 protein comes from TCRdb applying MiXCR to the PCR reads. The profile covers almost 500,000 distinct CDR3 sequences, with under 12% appearing a single time and just over 2% taken by the ten largest. The clonotype comes from a child younger than 10 with inherited bone marrow failure, due to receive a stem cell transplant. The rearrangement uses TRBV29-1 and TRBJ2-5, with D maybe TRBD2 (5 bases). This material consisted of PBMCs, taken before TCRalphabeta/CD19-depleted stem cell transplant. The CDR3 nucleotides are TGCAGCGTTTCCCGGGGAGAGACCCAGTACTTC. It yields the protein CSVSRGETQYF.